This T cell receptor (beta chain) appears in the sequencing data of a study of regulatory T cells in long-lasting Graves disease. Time point described: newly diagnosed GD, antithyroid drugs for less than 3 months. After RNA was extracted from PBMCs, the TCR library was made from it. Relying on iRepertoire HTBI primers and Arm-PCR of CDR3 regions, the team built TCR beta libraries. TCRdb reprocessed the multiplex PCR reads with MiXCR, giving one entry per CDR3 protein. This sample has about 520,000 distinct CDR3 sequences; around 13% occur once, and the top ten carry around 9.3%. Whole-study results and caveats: Segments TRBV28, TRBJ1-2 and TRBJ2-5 showed preferential usage in persistent disease.

As concerns this clonotype: Its antigen is as yet unknown.

CDR3 size: 13 residues. V lost 6 bases and J lost 7, with 12 bases in between. Per germline, CDR1 KGHDR and CDR2 SFDVKD. The data also belong to a second study, concerning T cells in Graves' hyperthyroidism and ophthalmopathy.

This clonotype was sampled from a woman younger than 45 with Graves disease. V and J are TRBV24-1 and TRBJ2-1; D ambiguous. Sequenced material: peripheral blood mononuclear cells (PBMCs), taken at new diagnosis, from a patient treated with antithyroid drugs. The CDR3 region has the DNA TGTGCCACCAGTTTCAAGGGATGGAATGAGCAGTTCTTC. This translates into CATSFKGWNEQFF.